This T cell receptor (beta chain) comes out of a study of CD8 T cells in Susac syndrome. Overall study findings and caveats: It was acknowledged by the study that relatively few individuals were included in its TCR sequencing and HLA analysis.

This clonotype showed up just a few times. Its matching antigen is unknown. Random hexamers were used to reverse transcribe the RNA input (roughly 0.5 to 1 ug). By means of immunoSEQ multiplex PCR, TCR beta CDR3 spanning 54 Vbeta and 13 Jbeta underwent amplification. TCRdb analysed the immunoSEQ multiplex PCR reads with MiXCR anew, one entry per CDR3 protein. The sample holds hundreds of thousands of distinct CDR3 sequences, more than 80% seen once. Trimming removed 2 bases at V and 2 bases at J, with 10 bases between. CDR3 size: 14 residues. CDR1 and CDR2 (germline): MNHEY, SMNVEV (reference sequence). Treatment-naive patients with stable or active relapsing-remitting disease served as multiple sclerosis controls.

The sequencing sample was made of CD8+ T cells from PBMCs. The chain joins TRBV27 to TRBJ2-7; TRBD2 is a possible D gene (6 bases). This TCR was recovered from a human donor with multiple sclerosis. As DNA, the CDR3 is TGTGCCAGCAGTTTAATCGGGGGAACCTACGAGCAGTACTTC. The encoded protein is CASSLIGGTYEQYF.